The 13 T cell receptor beta chains below were found in one sample sequenced in a study of monozygotic twins with inflammatory bowel disease. TCRdb reanalyzed the 5' RACE reads and collapses them to one entry per CDR3 protein, without DNA. The sample totals about 160,000 distinct CDR3 sequences. The sample comprised blood. These receptors were obtained from a human donor with ulcerative colitis or Crohn's disease, or a healthy co-twin of an affected twin (not recorded which).

This chain joins TRBV3-1 and TRBJ1-1. In germline, CDR1 is LGHDT, CDR2 YNNKEL (reference sequence). CDR3 length: 13 amino acids. CDR3: CASSRGWNTEAFF.

The V call is TRBV28, the J call TRBJ2-3; the D call from TCRdb, TRBD2, cannot be confirmed without DNA. The CDR3 spans 17 residues. Germline CDR1 reads MDHEN; CDR2 reads SYDVKM. CDR3 sequence: CASSASGRIQSTDTQYF.

The chain joins TRBV4-3 to TRBJ2-2; TCRdb gives TRBD1 as the D gene, but with no DNA this cannot be confirmed. The CDR3 is made up of 17 amino acids. Germline V gene lookup returns CDR1 LGHNA and CDR2 YSLEER. CDR3 sequence reads: CASSQDLIGTGNGELFF.

This chain uses TRBV29-1 with TRBJ2-7. This CDR3 comprises 13 residues. Germline CDR1 is SQVTM and CDR2 is ANQGSEA. The CDR3 loop is CSVISAGSYEQYF.

The CDR3 is CASSLDPGSTYEQYF. This chain uses TRBV5-1 with TRBJ2-7; the TCRdb D gene call, TRBD1, has no DNA to confirm it. Germline V CDR1 and CDR2: SGHRS, YFSETQ. CDR3 length equals 15 residues.

The rearrangement links TRBV19 to TRBJ2-5; lacking DNA, the TRBD1 call made by TCRdb goes unchecked. The CDR3 is made up of 14 amino acids. The germline gives CDR1 LNHDA, CDR2 SQIVND (reference sequence). CDR3 in amino acids: CASSRGGVQETQYF.

The V call is TRBV10-3, the J call TRBJ2-7; TCRdb gives TRBD1 as the D gene, but with no DNA this cannot be confirmed. The CDR3 is made up of 14 amino acids. The germline V gene has CDR1 ENHRY and CDR2 SYGVKD. CDR3 protein: CAIRYDISGGEQYF.

J is TRBJ2-3 and V is TRBV5-1. The CDR3 totals 12 residues. Per the germline V gene, CDR1 is SGHRS and CDR2 is YFSETQ. The CDR3 protein is CASSWPADTQYF.

The chain employs TRBV6-5 and TRBJ1-5; lacking DNA, the TRBD1 call made by TCRdb goes unchecked. CDR1 and CDR2 (germline): MNHEY, SVGAGI. This CDR3 is built from 13 residues. The CDR3 sequence: CASSTGFQQPQHF.

The chain links TRBV20-1 to TRBJ2-7; TCRdb designates TRBD1, a call that cannot be tested without DNA. This CDR3 contains 19 residues. Germline-derived CDR1 and CDR2 are DFQATT and SNEGSKA (reference sequence). The CDR3 here is CSARGDSPPDRRAYYEQYF.

The V gene is TRBV5-1, the J gene TRBJ2-3; TCRdb lists TRBD2, though no DNA is available to test this call. CDR3 length: 22 amino acids. Per the germline V gene, CDR1 is SGHRS and CDR2 is YFSETQ. CDR3 protein: CASSLAFPGLSVGVVDTDTQYF. Full variable domain (outside the CDR3, taken from reference TRBV5-1 and TRBJ2-3): KAGVTQTPRYLIKTRGQQVTLSCSPISGHRSVSWYQQTPGQGLQFLFEYFSETQRNKGNFPGRFSGRQFSNSRSEMNVSTLELGDSALYLCASSLAFPGLSVGVVDTDTQYFGPGTRLTVL.

The chain carries TRBV9 and TRBJ2-2. CDR3 size: 15 residues. Germline CDR1 reads SGDLS; CDR2 reads YYNGEE. CDR3 protein: CASSVAKTNTGELFF.

V is TRBV20-1 and J is TRBJ2-1; the TCRdb call, TRBD2, lacks DNA for checking. CDR3 size: 13 residues. CDR1 and CDR2 (germline): DFQATT, SNEGSKA (reference sequence). The CDR3 here is CSAGSGRGNEQFF.